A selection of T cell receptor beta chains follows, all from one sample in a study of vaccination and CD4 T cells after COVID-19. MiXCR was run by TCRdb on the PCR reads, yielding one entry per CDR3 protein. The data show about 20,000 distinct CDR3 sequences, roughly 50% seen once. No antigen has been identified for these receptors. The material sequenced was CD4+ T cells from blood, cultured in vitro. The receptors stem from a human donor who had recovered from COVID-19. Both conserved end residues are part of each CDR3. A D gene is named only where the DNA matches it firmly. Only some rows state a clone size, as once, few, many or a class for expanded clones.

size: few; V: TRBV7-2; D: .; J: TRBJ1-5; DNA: TGTGCCAGCAGCTCACAGGCCGATTCTCAGCCCCAGCATTTT; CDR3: CASSSQADSQPQHF
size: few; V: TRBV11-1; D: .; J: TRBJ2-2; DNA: TGTGCCAGCAGCTCCCAGGACCAAACCGGGGAGCTGTTTTTT; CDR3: CASSSQDQTGELFF
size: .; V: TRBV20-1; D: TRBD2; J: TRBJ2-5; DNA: TGCAGTGCTAGAGGCGCGGTAGCGGGATCAACCGGTATTCAAGAGACCCAGTACTTC; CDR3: CSARGAVAGSTGIQETQYF
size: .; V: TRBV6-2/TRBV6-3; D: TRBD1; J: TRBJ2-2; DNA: TGTGCCAGCCGGGACAGGGCCACCGGGGAGCTGTTTTTT; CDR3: CASRDRATGELFF
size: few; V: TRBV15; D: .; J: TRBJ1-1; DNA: TGTGCCACCAGCCTTAATCGGCAGACAACTGAAGCTTTCTTT; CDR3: CATSLNRQTTEAFF
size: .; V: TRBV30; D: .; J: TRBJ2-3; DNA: TGTGCCTGGAACCACGGGGACCAAACTAGCACAGATACGCAGTATTTT; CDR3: CAWNHGDQTSTDTQYF
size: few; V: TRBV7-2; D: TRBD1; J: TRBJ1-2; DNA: TGTGCCAGCAGCTTTAGACCGGGACAGGGTGCTCGCTACACCTTC; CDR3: CASSFRPGQGARYTF
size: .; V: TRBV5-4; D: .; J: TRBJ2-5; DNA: TGTGCCACCTCCATAGAGAAAGAGACCCAGTACTTC; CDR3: CATSIEKETQYF
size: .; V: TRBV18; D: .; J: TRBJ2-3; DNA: TGTGCCAGCTCACCAATTAGCGGAATACCGACAGATACGCAGTATTTT; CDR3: CASSPISGIPTDTQYF
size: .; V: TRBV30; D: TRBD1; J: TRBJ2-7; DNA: TGTGCCTGGAGTACAGGGGGCTTTTACGAGCAGTACTTC; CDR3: CAWSTGGFYEQYF
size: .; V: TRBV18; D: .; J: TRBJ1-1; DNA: TGTGCCAGCTCACCACCGGTGGGGCCGTGGAACACTGAAGCTTTCTTT; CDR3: CASSPPVGPWNTEAFF